The 30 T cell receptor beta chains presented below share a single source sample, sequenced in a study of CD8 T cells in Susac syndrome. The authors reverse transcribed 0.5 to 1 ug RNA with random hexamers. TCRdb re-called the immunoSEQ multiplex PCR reads with MiXCR, one entry per CDR3 protein. The sample contains 120,000 or so distinct CDR3 sequences, more than 90% of which appear only once. Sequencing input: CD4+ T cells from PBMCs. These receptors all come from a human donor in good health.

This chain's CDR3 is CASRQQGAQPQHF. The DNA for the CDR3 is TGTGCCAGCAGACAACAGGGTGCTCAGCCCCAGCATTTT. This chain joins TRBV12-3 or TRBV12-4 and TRBJ1-5, with a tentative D call TRBD1 (6 bases). V lost 6 bases to trimming and J lost 6 bases, with 12 bases between them. The CDR3 loop spans 13 amino acids.

The chain carries TRBV28 and TRBJ2-7, with TRBD2 as a possible D gene (6 bases). V was pared by 5 bases and J by 2 bases, with 13 bases between. This CDR3 spans 14 amino acids. Germline values: CDR1 MDHEN, CDR2 SYDVKM. The DNA of the CDR3 is TGTGCCAGCAGTCCGGGACTGCCCCCCTACGAGCAGTACTTC. Translated: CASSPGLPPYEQYF.

About this clonotype: The junction shows a germline mismatch at one end, possibly a read error. The chain links TRBV6-5 to TRBJ2-1; D perhaps matches TRBD2 (6 bases). Per the germline V gene, CDR1 is MNHEY and CDR2 is SVGAGI. The CDR3 covers 14 residues. Here the CDR3 reads CAISYSTLAYEQFF. Here the CDR3 DNA reads TGTGCCATCAGTTACTCAACACTAGCTTATGAGCAGTTCTTC.

The chain is built from TRBV5-1 and TRBJ2-7; D uncertain. Trimming shortened V by 1 base and J by 3 bases, and 8 bases separated the two germline ends. Looked up from germline, CDR1 is SGHRS and CDR2 is YFSETQ. The CDR3 is 13 amino acids. The CDR3 sequence: CASSLIPSYEQYF. CDR3 coding DNA: TGCGCCAGCAGCTTGATCCCCAGCTACGAGCAGTACTTC.

The rearrangement uses TRBV29-1 and TRBJ2-7; D not resolved. Trimming stripped 3 bases from V and 4 bases from J, with 7 bases between. The germline V gene has CDR1 SQVTM and CDR2 ANQGSEA. The CDR3 contains 11 residues. CDR3 bases: TGCAGCGTTGAGCGTGGATACGAGCAGTACTTC. This encodes CSVERGYEQYF.

V gene TRBV5-1 combines with J gene TRBJ2-7; D might be TRBD1 (7 bases). Trimming cost V 7 bases and J 3 bases, with 14 bases left between them. CDR3 length equals 13 residues. Germline V gene data show CDR1 as SGHRS and CDR2 as YFSETQ. CDR3 coding DNA: TGCGCCAGCCGACCGGGGGACAGCTACGAGCAGTACTTC. Its translation is CASRPGDSYEQYF.

The chain links TRBV27 to TRBJ2-3, with TRBD2 as a possible D gene (6 bases). The CDR3 sequence is 16 residues long. V dropped 5 bases and J dropped 0 bases, with 15 bases sitting between them. Germline lookup yields CDR1 MNHEY and CDR2 SMNVEV (reference sequence). CDR3 nucleotide sequence: TGTGCCAGCAGTCTCCGGGACTGGTATAGCACAGATACGCAGTATTTT. Its translation is CASSLRDWYSTDTQYF.

The chain employs TRBV23-1 and TRBJ1-2, with 9 bases fitting TRBD1. TRBV23-1 carries the ORF label, with uncertain function. V trimming: 0 bases; J trimming: 4 bases; junction bases outside the gene matches: 3. The CDR3 is made up of 15 amino acids. The CDR3 DNA reads TGCGCCAGCAGTCAATCGACAGGGGGGTCCTATGGCTACACCTTC. As protein: CASSQSTGGSYGYTF.

The chain has TRBV27 and TRBJ2-4; D is unclear. Germline CDR1 reads MNHEY; CDR2 reads SMNVEV (reference sequence). V lost 4 bases and J lost 0, with 10 bases in between. The CDR3 has 15 amino acids. The CDR3 DNA follows: TGTGCCAGCAGTTCCCTGGCGCTAGCCAAAAACATTCAGTACTTC. Residues: CASSSLALAKNIQYF.

The J gene is TRBJ2-1, the V gene TRBV7-2; no reliable D call. This CDR3 is 11 amino acids long. The germline V gene has CDR1 SGHTA and CDR2 FQGNSA. The V and J ends lost 6 bases and 10 bases respectively, with 10 bases between them. CDR3 DNA sequence: TGTGCCAGCAGACAAGCGAGGGAGCAGTTCTTC. Amino acid sequence: CASRQAREQFF.

This clonotype was picked up a small number of times. V and J are TRBV13 and TRBJ2-7; D gene unclear. V was pared by 0 bases and J by 5 bases, with 11 bases between. The germline V gene has CDR1 PRHDT and CDR2 FYEKMQ (reference sequence). The CDR3 is made up of 14 amino acids. The CDR3 sequence is CASSLGRLVHEQYF. CDR3 DNA: TGTGCCAGCAGCTTAGGCAGGTTGGTCCACGAGCAGTACTTC. Supplemented by reference TRBV13 and TRBJ2-7, the full variable domain reads AAGVIQSPRHLIKEKRETATLKCYPIPRHDTVYWYQQGPGQDPQFLISFYEKMQSDKGSIPDRFSAQQFSDYHSELNMSSLELGDSALYFCASSLGRLVHEQYFGPGTRLTVT.

This chain joins TRBV28 and TRBJ2-3; weak D call: TRBD2 (6 bases). V dropped 4 bases and J dropped 0 bases, with 14 bases sitting between them. The germline V gene has CDR1 MDHEN and CDR2 SYDVKM. The CDR3 totals 16 residues. CDR3 nucleotides: TGTGCCAGCAGTTCCCCCCAGCGGGTGAGCACAGATACGCAGTATTTT. It encodes CASSSPQRVSTDTQYF. The whole variable domain, remainder taken from reference TRBV28 and TRBJ2-3, is DVKVTQSSRYLVKRTGEKVFLECVQDMDHENMFWYRQDPGLGLRLIYFSYDVKMKEKGDIPEGYSVSREKKERFSLILESASTNQTSMYLCASSSPQRVSTDTQYFGPGTRLTVL.

The J gene is TRBJ2-7, the V gene TRBV3-1; maybe TRBD2 (6 bases). V lost 3 bases, J lost 1 base, and 10 bases lay in between. Germline CDR1 LGHDT, CDR2 YNNKEL (reference sequence). The CDR3 runs to 14 residues. The CDR3 loop reads CASSQTSQSYEQYF. For the CDR3, the DNA is TGTGCCAGCAGCCAGACTAGTCAGTCCTACGAGCAGTACTTC.

This chain joins TRBV3-1 and TRBJ1-1; D is unresolved. V lost 4 bases, J lost 7 bases, and 10 bases lay in between. Per the germline V gene, CDR1 is LGHDT and CDR2 is YNNKEL (reference sequence). The length of the CDR3 is 12 residues. Here the CDR3 DNA reads TGTGCCAGCAGCCGACGATCTGGTGAAGCTTTCTTT. It codes for CASSRRSGEAFF.

This chain links TRBV28 with TRBJ2-7; 7 bases align to TRBD2. V gave up 3 bases and J gave up 4 bases; unmatched junction bases: 3. This CDR3 is built from 13 residues. CDR1 and CDR2 from the germline V gene are MDHEN and SYDVKM. The CDR3 protein is CASSFGGLYEQYF. The CDR3, as DNA: TGTGCCAGCAGTTTCGGGGGGTTGTACGAGCAGTACTTC.

This chain links TRBV29-1 with TRBJ1-5; 7 bases line up with TRBD1. With V trimmed by 6 bases and J by 2 bases, 13 bases remained unmatched. Per germline, CDR1 SQVTM and CDR2 ANQGSEA. The CDR3 consists of 16 residues. CDR3: CSVRTGTSTGNQPQHF. The CDR3 DNA sequence: TGCAGCGTCCGGACAGGCACCTCTACGGGCAATCAGCCCCAGCATTTT.

The chain recombines TRBV2 with TRBJ2-3, with 7 bases lining up with TRBD1. Trimming took 10 bases from V and 4 from J; bases not matched to a gene: 8. CDR1 SNHLY and CDR2 FYNNEI come from the germline V gene. This CDR3 is 13 amino acids long. CDR3 DNA sequence: TGTGCCACTCGGACAGGTGTAGCAGATACGCAGTATTTT. It codes for CATRTGVADTQYF.

The V and J genes are TRBV10-2 and TRBJ1-1, with D perhaps TRBD1 (5 bases). This CDR3 contains 16 residues. Germline CDR1 is WSHSY and CDR2 is SAAADI. Trimming took off 4 bases at V and 0 bases at J, with 15 bases between the two ends. CDR3 DNA: TGCGCCAGCAGTGCTTCCGCCGGGGCCTTGAACACTGAAGCTTTCTTT. Protein: CASSASAGALNTEAFF.

This chain joins TRBV14 and TRBJ2-5; TRBD2 might be the D (5 bases). This CDR3 contains 14 residues. Trimming left V 1 base short and J 2 bases short, with 8 bases between. CDR1 and CDR2 (germline): SGHDN, FVKESK. The CDR3 coding sequence is TGTGCCAGCAGCCAAGCGCGAGGGCAAGAGACCCAGTACTTC. It codes for CASSQARGQETQYF.

The chain has TRBV7-2 and TRBJ1-1, with D tentatively TRBD1 (6 bases). Germline assignment: CDR1 SGHTA and CDR2 FQGNSA. Trimming cost V 4 bases and J 4 bases, with 13 bases left between them. There are 14 residues in the CDR3. The chain's CDR3 is CASSSLQGGTEAFF. CDR3 DNA: TGTGCCAGCAGCTCATTACAGGGAGGCACTGAAGCTTTCTTT.

The table lists this clonotype with a count of one. The chain has TRBV29-1 and TRBJ2-2; D possibly matches TRBD1 or TRBD2 (6 bases each). CDR1 and CDR2 (germline): SQVTM, ANQGSEA. The CDR3 is 14 amino acids. The V end lost 3 bases, the J end lost 5 bases, and 13 bases lay between the germline ends. The CDR3 here is CSVESRGGTGELFF. The CDR3 coding sequence is TGCAGCGTTGAGTCCAGGGGAGGTACCGGGGAGCTGTTTTTT.

This chain links TRBV5-6 with TRBJ2-7; a weak D match, TRBD1 (6 bases). V was cut by 0 bases and J by 10 bases, with 17 bases left in between. This CDR3 has 14 amino acids. Germline CDR1 and CDR2: SGHDT and YYEEEE. The CDR3 sequence: CASSLDGGIWEQYF. The CDR3 DNA reads TGTGCCAGCAGCTTGGATGGGGGCATCTGGGAACAGTACTTC.

The rearrangement uses TRBV12-3 or TRBV12-4 and TRBJ2-2, with TRBD1 identical over 7 bases. This CDR3 comprises 15 residues. J was trimmed by 4 bases and V by 6 bases; bases with no gene match: 8. The CDR3 DNA is TGTGCCAGCAGCCGACGACAGGGCCCCACCGGGGAGCTGTTTTTT. Its protein is CASSRRQGPTGELFF.

The chain is built from TRBV12-3 or TRBV12-4 and TRBJ2-7, with a tentative D call TRBD1 (5 bases). V dropped 1 base and J dropped 6 bases, with 10 bases sitting between them. This CDR3 is 13 amino acids long. The CDR3 bases are TGTGCCAGCAGTTTAGGGGGCTTTGGCGAGCAGTACTTC. Protein: CASSLGGFGEQYF.

The V gene is TRBV12-3 or TRBV12-4, the J gene TRBJ2-2; D call uncertain. This CDR3 is built from 12 residues. V was pared by 4 bases and J by 2 bases, with 2 bases between. The CDR3 DNA sequence: TGTGCCAGCAGTTATAACACCGGGGAGCTGTTTTTT. Encoded protein: CASSYNTGELFF.

The rearrangement links TRBV11-2 to TRBJ2-1; D is perhaps TRBD2 (6 bases). V was trimmed by 1 base and J by 6 bases, leaving 16 bases between them. CDR1 is SGHAT and CDR2 is FQNNGV in the germline V gene. CDR3 size: 16 residues. CDR3 coding DNA: TGTGCCAGCAGCTTAGCTCCTTCGGGAGTCTCCAATGAGCAGTTCTTC. It is translated as CASSLAPSGVSNEQFF. The entire variable domain, with the rest obtained from reference TRBV11-2 and TRBJ2-1, is as follows: EAGVAQSPRYKIIEKRQSVAFWCNPISGHATLYWYQQILGQGPKLLIQFQNNGVVDDSQLPKDRFSAERLKGVDSTLKIQPAKLEDSAVYLCASSLAPSGVSNEQFFGPGTRLTVL.

The chain has TRBV10-3 and TRBJ2-3; D gene unclear. Per germline, CDR1 ENHRY and CDR2 SYGVKD. V was pared by 5 bases and J by 0 bases, with 9 bases between. This CDR3 comprises 14 residues. In DNA, the CDR3 is TGTGCCATCAGTCGACTTTCTAGCACAGATACGCAGTATTTT. Translation: CAISRLSSTDTQYF.

This chain connects TRBV12-3 or TRBV12-4 to TRBJ2-7, with 9 bases matching TRBD1. J was trimmed by 5 bases and V by 10 bases; bases with no gene match: 6. CDR3 length: 12 residues. In nucleotides, the CDR3 is TGTGCCACCAGGACAGGGGCAAACGAGCAGTACTTC. It codes for CATRTGANEQYF.

The V gene is TRBV20-1, the J gene TRBJ2-3; 8 positions match TRBD1. Germline-derived CDR1 and CDR2 are DFQATT and SNEGSKA (reference sequence). The CDR3 runs 14 residues. After removal of 5 bases from V and 5 bases from J, the junction contained 9 bases not matched to a gene. This chain's CDR3 is CSAARRQGLDTQYF. The DNA for the CDR3 is TGCAGTGCTGCCCGGAGACAGGGGTTAGATACGCAGTATTTT.

About this clonotype: The final CDR3 position lacks the conserved phenylalanine or tryptophan, pointing to a likely read error. The rearrangement links TRBV12-3 or TRBV12-4 to TRBJ2-5, with D perhaps TRBD1 (5 bases). The V end lost 3 bases, the J end lost 1 base, and 9 bases lay between the germline ends. The CDR3 extends over 14 amino acids. The CDR3 loop reads CASSFSQVQETQYL. In DNA form, the CDR3 reads TGTGCCAGCAGTTTCTCACAGGTCCAAGAGACCCAGTACCTC.